These 29 T cell receptor beta chains originate from one sample sequenced in a study of blood T cells in healthy people across ages (dated by TCRdb to about 2015). The method was 5' RACE. Sequencing was performed on an Illumina HiSeq 2500. A second PCR of about 6 to 11 cycles was performed with a sample-barcoded 5' primer and a J-beta primer mix. Using fastp at Q25 and MiXCR, TCRdb reprocessed the public reads and kept productive beta chains. Rows with a matching CDR3 protein are joined into one entry that keeps the most common DNA and genes. The sample table contains 910,000 or so distinct CDR3 sequences; only one count was recorded for roughly 50% of them. 20% to 25% of the sample comes from the top ten. Sequencing was performed on blood. Source of these receptors: a woman in her sixties or seventies in good health.

The chain employs TRBV20-1 and TRBJ2-1, with D hard to call. The CDR3 is 16 amino acids. Trimming shortened V by 2 bases and J by 4 bases, and 18 bases separated the two germline ends. Germline values: CDR1 DFQATT, CDR2 SNEGSKA (reference sequence). The CDR3 coding sequence is TGCAGTGCTAGATTCAACGGAAGGTCCCTGTACAATGAGCAGTTCTTC. Its protein product is CSARFNGRSLYNEQFF.

The chain combines TRBV7-2 with TRBJ2-7, with no clear D. Germline CDR1 is SGHTA and CDR2 is FQGNSA. The CDR3 contains 13 residues. The germline V and J ends were trimmed by 1 base and 2 bases, with 6 bases remaining between them. The CDR3 DNA reads TGTGCCAGCAGCTTAGTTACAGCCTACGAGCAGTACTTC. Its translation is CASSLVTAYEQYF.

The chain has TRBV20-1 and TRBJ1-4; 8 bases are shared with TRBD1. Losses at the gene ends were 5 bases for V and 7 bases for J; bases not matched to a gene: 12. Germline V gives CDR1 DFQATT, CDR2 SNEGSKA (reference sequence). The CDR3 contains 15 residues. This chain's CDR3 is CSASNQGAIGEKLFF. The CDR3 coding sequence is TGCAGTGCTTCGAACCAGGGGGCGATAGGTGAAAAACTGTTTTTT.

V and J are TRBV7-9 and TRBJ1-2, with TRBD1 identical over 7 bases. V dropped 1 base and J dropped 8; count of bases not matched to a gene: 10. This CDR3 spans 15 amino acids. Germline V gene lookup returns CDR1 SEHNR and CDR2 FQNEAQ (reference sequence). CDR3 loop: CASSLESSTGKGYTF. The CDR3 DNA reads as TGTGCCAGCAGCTTAGAATCGTCGACAGGGAAAGGCTACACCTTC.

The rearrangement links TRBV27 to TRBJ2-4, with D hard to call. The CDR3 runs 17 residues. Germline V CDR1 and CDR2: MNHEY, SMNVEV (reference sequence). Deletions cut 6 bases from V and 2 bases from J, with 20 bases between. The CDR3 DNA is TGTGCCAGCAGCTCCCCAAACGAGTGGGGAACCAAAAACATTCAGTACTTC. Its protein is CASSSPNEWGTKNIQYF.

The CDR3 loop is CASGPSEGYTF. The CDR3 DNA follows: TGTGCCAGTGGACCCTCGGAGGGCTACACCTTC. The J gene is TRBJ1-2, the V gene TRBV19; D unclear. This CDR3 has 11 amino acids. V was cut by 8 bases and J by 8 bases, with 12 bases left in between. Germline assignment: CDR1 LNHDA and CDR2 SQIVND (reference sequence). Based on the CDR3 plus reference TRBV19 and TRBJ1-2, the full variable domain is DGGITQSPKYLFRKEGQNVTLSCEQNLNHDAMYWYRQDPGQGLRLIYYSQIVNDFQKGDIAEGYSVSREKKESFPLTVTSAQKNPTAFYLCASGPSEGYTFGSGTRLTVV.

This sequence joins TRBV29-1 and TRBJ1-2, with 12 bases fitting TRBD1. V gave up 7 bases and J gave up 0 bases; unmatched junction bases: 3. The CDR3 runs to 14 residues. Germline V gene data show CDR1 as SQVTM and CDR2 as ANQGSEA. CDR3 in amino acids: CSAGDRGPNYGYTF. The CDR3 nucleotides read TGCAGCGCCGGGGACAGGGGGCCTAACTATGGCTACACCTTC. The full variable domain, its missing parts supplied by reference TRBV29-1 and TRBJ1-2, is SAVISQKPSRDICQRGTSLTIQCQVDSQVTMMFWYRQQPGQSLTLIATANQGSEATYESGFVIDKFPISRPNLTFSTLTVSNMSPEDSSIYLCSAGDRGPNYGYTFGSGTRLTVV.

The chain links TRBV27 to TRBJ2-2, with 7 positions matching TRBD1. J lost 4 bases, V lost 4 bases, and 15 bases had no gene match. The CDR3 extends over 18 amino acids. Germline CDR1 MNHEY, CDR2 SMNVEV (reference sequence). The CDR3 here is CASSSPLSTGFATGELFF. The CDR3 nucleotides are TGTGCCAGCAGTTCCCCACTATCGACAGGGTTTGCCACCGGGGAGCTGTTTTTT.

The DNA of the CDR3 is TGTGCCAGCAGCCAGAGACAGGGCCTGGGAGAGACCCAGTACTTC. Protein product: CASSQRQGLGETQYF. The genes are TRBV9 and TRBJ2-5, with 7 bases matching TRBD1. V was clipped by 4 bases and J by 4 bases; unmatched bases: 10. The CDR3 has 15 amino acids. In germline, CDR1 is SGDLS, CDR2 YYNGEE.

The chain uses TRBV29-1 and TRBJ1-1; D not certain. V dropped 8 bases and J dropped 6 bases, with 16 bases sitting between them. Germline V gene lookup returns CDR1 SQVTM and CDR2 ANQGSEA. This CDR3 comprises 12 residues. The CDR3 DNA is TGCAGCTTGTCCCGTCCTGGCGCTGAAGCTTTCTTT. Protein product: CSLSRPGAEAFF. The full variable domain, in which reference TRBV29-1 and TRBJ1-1 provide the parts outside the CDR3, is SAVISQKPSRDICQRGTSLTIQCQVDSQVTMMFWYRQQPGQSLTLIATANQGSEATYESGFVIDKFPISRPNLTFSTLTVSNMSPEDSSIYLCSLSRPGAEAFFGQGTRLTVV.

This clonotype showed up just a few times. The gene calls are TRBV7-2 and TRBJ2-7, with 7 bases identical to TRBD2. Germline assignment: CDR1 SGHTA and CDR2 FQGNSA. The CDR3 sequence is 13 residues long. Unmatched junction bases numbered 6, after V lost 4 bases and J lost 6 bases. In DNA, the CDR3 is TGTGCCAGCAGCTGGGCGACTAGCTTCGAGCAGTACTTC. Protein sequence: CASSWATSFEQYF.

This rearrangement joins TRBV27 to TRBJ1-1, with D unresolved. V dropped 3 bases and J dropped 5 bases, with 10 bases sitting between them. Per the germline V gene, CDR1 is MNHEY and CDR2 is SMNVEV (reference sequence). The CDR3 covers 13 residues. The DNA of the CDR3 is TGTGCCAGCAGTTTGGGTGAATGGACTGAAGCTTTCTTT. Residues: CASSLGEWTEAFF.

A few counts support this clonotype. The chain has TRBV4-1 and TRBJ2-7, with D possibly being TRBD2 (6 bases). The J call may be faulty, since TRBJ2-5 better matches the DNA end. The CDR3 consists of 15 residues. Germline-derived CDR1 and CDR2 are MGHRA and YSYEKL. The CDR3 protein is CASSQSPAGPETQYF. The CDR3 nucleotides are TGCGCCAGCAGCCAATCCCCGGCGGGGCCCGAGACCCAGTACTTC.

This sequence joins TRBV7-2 and TRBJ2-1; perhaps D is TRBD1 or TRBD2 (5 bases each). Trimming pared 5 bases from V and 2 bases from J, leaving 13 bases between. The CDR3 length is 15 residues. Germline V gives CDR1 SGHTA, CDR2 FQGNSA. The CDR3 sequence is CASSLGPRAYNEQFF. CDR3 in DNA: TGTGCCAGCAGCCTGGGACCGCGTGCCTACAATGAGCAGTTCTTC.

This chain connects TRBV11-2 to TRBJ2-5, with a weak D call TRBD2 (6 bases). This CDR3 region has 14 residues. The V gene's germline CDR1 is SGHAT and CDR2 FQNNGV. V was shortened by 5 bases and J by 5 bases, with 15 bases between the two germline ends. The CDR3: CASSGRLGGETQYF. The CDR3 DNA reads TGTGCCAGCAGCGGACGACTAGGAGGCGAGACCCAGTACTTC.

This clonotype was found a few times. The chain carries TRBV20-1 and TRBJ2-5, with D possibly being TRBD2 (6 bases). This CDR3 has 13 residues. V lost 3 bases to trimming and J lost 4 bases, with 12 bases between them. Germline lookup yields CDR1 DFQATT and CDR2 SNEGSKA (reference sequence). CDR3 sequence: CSARPGSSETQYF. CDR3 bases: TGCAGTGCTAGGCCCGGGAGCTCAGAGACCCAGTACTTC.

The chain carries TRBV20-1 and TRBJ1-4; TRBD1 might be the D (5 bases). Deletions cut 5 bases from V and 8 bases from J, with 15 bases between. The CDR3 consists of 13 residues. CDR1 and CDR2 from the germline V gene are DFQATT and SNEGSKA (reference sequence). CDR3 amino acids: CSALQAIGEKLFF. CDR3 sequence (DNA): TGCAGTGCTCTACAGGCGATTGGCGAAAAACTGTTTTTT.

Comment on this clonotype: At one end the junction does not follow the germline gene, possibly because of a read error. The chain couples TRBV6-1 to TRBJ2-7; no firm D call. The CDR3 has 12 amino acids. The germline CDR1 and CDR2 sequences are MNHNS and SASEGT. The CDR3 bases are TGTGCCAGCAGTGATTACTCATACGGGCAGTACTTC. Protein sequence: CASSDYSYGQYF.

Regarding this clonotype: At one boundary the junction diverges from the germline segment, which might be a read error. The chain uses TRBV10-3 and TRBJ2-7; weak D call: TRBD1 (7 bases). Germline V gene data show CDR1 as ENHRY and CDR2 as SYGVKD. The CDR3 runs to 13 residues. In nucleotides, the CDR3 is TGTGCCATCCGGGGGCAGGGGGATTACGAGCGGTACTTC. Its translation: CAIRGQGDYERYF.

This clonotype has just a few counts. The genes are TRBV3-1 and TRBJ2-1, with 8 bases that match TRBD2. With V trimmed by 4 bases and J by 5 bases, 1 base remained unmatched. The CDR3 has 13 amino acids. CDR1 and CDR2 from the germline V gene are LGHDT and YNNKEL (reference sequence). The CDR3 DNA follows: TGTGCCAGCAGCCCAGCGGGAGACAATGAGCAGTTCTTC. Residues: CASSPAGDNEQFF.

V usage is TRBV11-2 and J usage is TRBJ2-4; D is perhaps TRBD1 or TRBD2 (5 bases each). Matching the DNA end better, TRBJ2-7 makes the J call doubtful. The germline V gene encodes CDR1 SGHAT and CDR2 FQNNGV. The CDR3 contains 14 residues. CDR3 residues: CASSFRGTPFEQYF. The CDR3 DNA follows: TGTGCCAGCAGCTTCCGAGGGACGCCCTTCGAGCAGTACTTC.

The sample holds many counts of this clonotype. At one end, the junction sequence differs from germline, possibly due to a read error. The chain has TRBV5-1 and TRBJ2-7; D could derive from TRBD1 or TRBD2 (5 bases each). This CDR3 spans 14 amino acids. CDR1 is SGHRS, CDR2 YFSETQ, per germline. The CDR3 sequence is CASSSGTGSYEQYF. The CDR3, as DNA: TGTGCCAGCAGCTCGGGGACGGGTTCCTACGAGCAGTACTTC.

For the CDR3, the DNA is TGTGCCAGCAGCTTAGGGGCGGGGGCCGGTGAGCAGTTCTTC. It translates to CASSLGAGAGEQFF. V and J are TRBV11-2 and TRBJ2-1, with a possible D match to TRBD2 (7 bases). The CDR3 covers 14 residues. Trimming shortened V by 1 base and J by 9 bases, and 13 bases separated the two germline ends. In germline, CDR1 is SGHAT, CDR2 FQNNGV.

V gene TRBV20-1 combines with J gene TRBJ2-5; D unresolved. The CDR3 runs 12 residues. Germline loops: CDR1 DFQATT, CDR2 SNEGSKA (reference sequence). The V end was cut by 5 bases, the J end by 0 bases, with 7 bases between. CDR3 amino acids: CSAGPNQETQYF. The CDR3 DNA follows: TGCAGTGCTGGACCGAACCAAGAGACCCAGTACTTC.

J is TRBJ1-6 and V is TRBV12-3 or TRBV12-4; 8 bases are a match to TRBD1. With V trimmed by 6 bases and J by 8 bases, 6 bases remained unmatched. The CDR3 is made up of 14 amino acids. CDR3 loop: CASRRGDRYSPLHF. The CDR3 bases are TGTGCCAGCAGGAGGGGGGACAGGTATTCACCCCTCCACTTT.

The CDR3 region has the DNA TGTGCCATCAGTCGGTTGGGCAATGAGCAGTTCTTC. This sequence encodes CAISRLGNEQFF. This chain connects TRBV10-3 to TRBJ2-1; D gene ambiguous. V lost 5 bases and J lost 6, with 8 bases in between. CDR1 is ENHRY and CDR2 is SYGVKD in the germline V gene. The CDR3 loop spans 12 amino acids.

The genes are TRBV20-1 and TRBJ2-7; D gene uncertain. Germline V gives CDR1 DFQATT, CDR2 SNEGSKA (reference sequence). The CDR3 spans 13 residues. Trimming took off 6 bases at V and 2 bases at J, with 14 bases between the two ends. CDR3 sequence reads: CSATGPEPYEQYF. DNA of the CDR3: TGCAGTGCCACCGGCCCCGAGCCCTACGAGCAGTACTTC.

The rearrangement joins TRBV5-4 to TRBJ2-5; D uncertain. Between the trimmed V and J ends, which lost 4 bases and 4 bases, there was a span of 14 bases. CDR1 is SGHNT, CDR2 YYREEE, per germline (reference sequence). The CDR3 sequence is 14 residues long. In nucleotides, the CDR3 is TGTGCCAGCAGCCAGGCCGGCACAACAGAGACCCAGTACTTC. It is translated as CASSQAGTTETQYF.

The CDR3 spells CASSSGGAGQPQHF. The DNA of the CDR3 is TGTGCCAGCAGCTCAGGGGGGGCCGGGCAGCCCCAGCATTTT. J is TRBJ1-5 and V is TRBV7-2; 7 bases map to TRBD1. Per the germline V gene, CDR1 is SGHTA and CDR2 is FQGNSA. This CDR3 is built from 14 residues. J lost 7 bases, V lost 4 bases, and 7 bases had no gene match. The complete variable domain, with remaining parts taken from reference TRBV7-2 and TRBJ1-5, reads GAGVSQSPSNKVTEKGKDVELRCDPISGHTALYWYRQSLGQGLEFLIYFQGNSAPDKSGLPSDRFSAERTGGSVSTLTIQRTQQEDSAVYLCASSSGGAGQPQHFGDGTRLSIL.